The entry below gives a single T cell receptor beta chain sequence along with its context. Its target is unknown. These data are taken from a study of T cell responses to AZD1222 COVID-19 vaccine. Study outcomes and limitations: Females made up more of the donors, who were largely white British, and clonal diversity may have come out too low. Variant regions that are unmutated are reportedly the target of nearly half of spike-specific TCRs.

Germline V gene lookup returns CDR1 SGHAT and CDR2 FQNNGV. Trimming cost V 6 bases and J 0 bases; bases outside gene matches: 7. The CDR3 has 16 amino acids. Method: immunoSEQ multiplex PCR; TCRdb's copy keeps in-frame clones and lacks some. The table lists 75,000 to 100,000 clones, roughly 87% of them singletons, with about 1.5% in the top ten. The rearrangement joins TRBV11-2 to TRBJ2-2; 7 nucleotides match TRBD2. The sample consisted of peripheral blood, taken on day 0 of AZD1222 vaccination. The TCR sequence derives from an adult in good health. The DNA of the CDR3 is TGTGCCAGCAGTCACACGGGGGGTCCGAACACCGGGGAGCTGTTTTTT. Its translation: CASSHTGGPNTGELFF.